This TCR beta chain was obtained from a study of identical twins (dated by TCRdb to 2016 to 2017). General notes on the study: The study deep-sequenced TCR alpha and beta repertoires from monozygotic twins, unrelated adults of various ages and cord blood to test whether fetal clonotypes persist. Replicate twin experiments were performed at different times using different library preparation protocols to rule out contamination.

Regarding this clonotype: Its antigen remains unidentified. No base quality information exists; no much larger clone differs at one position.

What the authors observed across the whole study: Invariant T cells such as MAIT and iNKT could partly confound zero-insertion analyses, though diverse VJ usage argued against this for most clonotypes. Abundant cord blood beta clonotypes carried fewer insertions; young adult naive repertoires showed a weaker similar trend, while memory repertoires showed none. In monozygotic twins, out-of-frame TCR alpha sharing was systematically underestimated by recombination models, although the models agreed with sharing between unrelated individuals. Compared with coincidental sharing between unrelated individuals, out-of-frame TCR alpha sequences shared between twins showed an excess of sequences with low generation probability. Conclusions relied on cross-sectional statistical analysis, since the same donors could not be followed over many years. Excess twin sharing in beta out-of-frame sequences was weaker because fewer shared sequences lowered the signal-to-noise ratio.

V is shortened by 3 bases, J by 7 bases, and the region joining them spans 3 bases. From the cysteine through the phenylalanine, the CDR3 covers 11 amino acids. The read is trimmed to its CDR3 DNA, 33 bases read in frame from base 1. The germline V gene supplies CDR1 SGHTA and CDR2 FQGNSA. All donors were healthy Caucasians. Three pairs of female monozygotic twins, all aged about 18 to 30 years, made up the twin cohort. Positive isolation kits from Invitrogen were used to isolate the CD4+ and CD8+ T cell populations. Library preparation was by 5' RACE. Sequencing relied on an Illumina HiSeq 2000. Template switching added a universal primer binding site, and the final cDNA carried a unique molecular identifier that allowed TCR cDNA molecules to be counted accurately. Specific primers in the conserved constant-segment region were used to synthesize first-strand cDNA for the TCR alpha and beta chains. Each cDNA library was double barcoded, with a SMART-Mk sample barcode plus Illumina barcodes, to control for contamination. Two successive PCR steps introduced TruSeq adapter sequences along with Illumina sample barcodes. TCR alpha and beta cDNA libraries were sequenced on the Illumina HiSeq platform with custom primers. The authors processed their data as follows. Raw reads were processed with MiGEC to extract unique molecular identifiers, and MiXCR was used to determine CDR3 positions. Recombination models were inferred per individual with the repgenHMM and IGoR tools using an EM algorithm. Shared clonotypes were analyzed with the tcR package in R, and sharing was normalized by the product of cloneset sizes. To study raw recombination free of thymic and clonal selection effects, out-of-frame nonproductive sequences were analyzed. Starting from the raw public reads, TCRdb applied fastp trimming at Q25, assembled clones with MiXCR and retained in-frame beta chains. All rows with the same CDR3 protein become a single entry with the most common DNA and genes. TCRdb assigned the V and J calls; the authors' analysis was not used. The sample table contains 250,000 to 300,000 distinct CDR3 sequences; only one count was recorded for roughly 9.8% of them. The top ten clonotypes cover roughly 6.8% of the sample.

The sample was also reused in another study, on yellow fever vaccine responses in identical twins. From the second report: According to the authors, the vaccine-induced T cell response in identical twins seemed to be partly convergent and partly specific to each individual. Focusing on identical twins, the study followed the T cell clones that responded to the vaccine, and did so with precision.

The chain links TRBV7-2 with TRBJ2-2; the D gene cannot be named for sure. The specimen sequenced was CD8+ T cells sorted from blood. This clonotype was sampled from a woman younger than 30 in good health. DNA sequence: TGTGCCAGCAGCTTTTTCGGGGAGCTGTTTTTT. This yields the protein CASSFFGELFF.